Listed below are T cell receptor beta chains from one sample, sequenced in a study of breast tumors, draining lymph nodes, adjacent tissues. MiXCR, applied by TCRdb to the multiplex PCR reads, yields one record per CDR3 protein. The sample lists more than 10,000 distinct CDR3 sequences, roughly three quarters occurring once. Input material: tumor-adjacent breast tissue. The receptors here all came from a female donor with breast cancer. Some clones in this sample may be carry-over from other donors' samples. CDR3s include the opening cysteine and the closing phenylalanine or tryptophan. Fields, in order: V gene, D gene, J gene, clone size, CDR3 protein, CDR3 DNA. The D gene is left open where the match is weak. Part of the rows lack a size; the others show once, few, many or a class for expanded clones.

TRBV7-2	TRBD1	TRBJ2-3	-	CASGTGMEDTQYF	TGTGCCAGCGGGACAGGGATGGAAGATACGCAGTATTTT
TRBV11-2	TRBD2	TRBJ2-1	-	CASSLRWLAGSYNEQFF	TGTGCCAGCAGCTTAAGGTGGCTAGCGGGGTCCTACAATGAGCAGTTCTTC
TRBV6-6	TRBD1	TRBJ1-2	-	CASSYRDSYGYTF	TGTGCCAGCAGTTACCGGGACAGCTATGGCTACACCTTC
TRBV20-1	-	TRBJ2-3	-	CSARAADTQYF	TGCAGTGCTAGGGCCGCAGATACGCAGTATTTT
TRBV20-1	TRBD1	TRBJ1-6	-	CSAPGQLNSPLHF	TGCAGTGCTCCGGGACAGCTTAATTCACCCCTCCACTTT
TRBV5-1	TRBD1	TRBJ2-1	-	CASSLEGTASYNEQFF	TGCGCCAGCAGCTTGGAAGGGACAGCCTCCTACAATGAGCAGTTCTTC
TRBV9	TRBD1	TRBJ2-7	-	CASSPGTGIYEQYF	TGTGCCAGCAGTCCCGGGACAGGGATCTACGAGCAGTACTTC
TRBV7-2	TRBD2	TRBJ2-5	-	CASSLWTSGRSETQYF	TGTGCCAGCAGCCTATGGACTAGCGGGAGGTCGGAGACCCAGTACTTC
TRBV20-1	-	TRBJ2-7	-	CSAGRDGYEQYF	TGCAGTGCTGGCAGGGACGGGTACGAGCAGTACTTC
TRBV12-3/TRBV12-4	TRBD2	TRBJ2-2	few	CASSLREAYTGELFF	TGTGCCAGCAGTTTACGGGAGGCCTACACCGGGGAGCTGTTTTTT
TRBV12-3/TRBV12-4	-	TRBJ2-1	once	CASSFSFDNEQFF	TGTGCCAGCAGTTTTAGTTTCGACAATGAGCAGTTCTTC
TRBV11-2	-	TRBJ1-4	-	CASRRTAGEKLFF	TGTGCCAGCAGAAGGACAGCCGGCGAAAAACTGTTTTTT
TRBV7-2	-	TRBJ2-1	-	CASSLGRTEQFF	TGTGCCAGCAGCTTGGGGCGGACAGAGCAGTTCTTC
TRBV24-1	-	TRBJ1-2	-	CATSDFLGSGGYTF	TGTGCCACCAGTGATTTTTTGGGGTCTGGTGGCTACACCTTC
TRBV27	TRBD2	TRBJ2-1	-	CASSSQVGGNEQFF	TGTGCCAGCAGTTCCCAGGTCGGGGGGAATGAGCAGTTCTTC
TRBV28	-	TRBJ2-7	many	CASSLSENLKLYEQYF	TGTGCCAGCAGTTTATCAGAAAACCTTAAACTATACGAGCAGTACTTC
TRBV12-3/TRBV12-4	TRBD2	TRBJ2-7	once	CASSLVGTGLAGGRSYEQYF	TGTGCCAGCAGTTTAGTAGGAACAGGACTAGCGGGAGGTCGATCCTACGAGCAGTACTTC
TRBV12-3/TRBV12-4	-	TRBJ1-5	-	CASSLLGADQPQHF	TGTGCCAGCAGTTTATTGGGGGCGGATCAGCCCCAGCATTTT
TRBV4-2	TRBD1	TRBJ2-7	many	CASSQTTGGFSEQYF	TGTGCCAGCAGCCAAACGACAGGGGGCTTCTCCGAGCAGTACTTC
TRBV5-4	TRBD1	TRBJ2-5	few	CASRGQGETQYF	TGTGCCAGCCGGGGACAGGGCGAGACCCAGTACTTC
TRBV24-1	-	TRBJ2-3	-	CATGLSGADTQYF	TGTGCCACCGGTCTTTCGGGCGCAGATACGCAGTATTTT
TRBV5-1	-	TRBJ1-2	medium-sized	CASSLDGGRDGYTF	TGCGCCAGCAGCTTGGATGGCGGGCGGGATGGCTACACCTTC
TRBV6-5	TRBD1	TRBJ2-5	-	CASSYTRQGAETQYF	TGTGCCAGCAGTTACACCCGACAGGGCGCGGAGACCCAGTACTTC
TRBV19	-	TRBJ1-5	many	CASSKGVSDRPQPQHF	TGTGCCAGTAGCAAGGGGGTGTCAGATCGACCTCAGCCCCAGCATTTT
TRBV19	-	TRBJ2-1	-	CASSIAGMPVPYNEQFF	TGTGCCAGTAGTATAGCCGGCATGCCGGTCCCCTACAATGAGCAGTTCTTC
TRBV7-6	TRBD1	TRBJ2-7	-	CASSLGDRGTELYF	TGTGCCAGCAGCTTAGGGGACAGGGGGACTGAACTGTACTTC
TRBV20-1	TRBD2	TRBJ2-7	-	CSARGLAGASYEQYF	TGCAGTGCTAGGGGACTAGCGGGAGCTAGCTACGAGCAGTACTTC
TRBV10-3	-	TRBJ1-2	-	CAISEGSSTDGYTF	TGTGCCATCAGTGAGGGAAGTTCGACGGATGGCTACACCTTC
TRBV20-1	-	TRBJ2-7	-	CSARVGGKYEQYF	TGCAGTGCTAGAGTTGGGGGTAAATACGAGCAGTACTTC
TRBV5-4	-	TRBJ2-3	-	CASSLTTDTQYF	TGTGCCAGCAGCTTGACCACAGATACGCAGTATTTT
TRBV5-1	TRBD2	TRBJ2-7	once	CASSFGTSGSYEQYF	TGCGCCAGCAGCTTTGGGACTAGCGGTTCCTACGAGCAGTACTTC
TRBV6-1	-	TRBJ1-5	-	CASSRAREGNQPQHF	TGTGCCAGCAGCAGGGCGCGGGAGGGCAATCAGCCCCAGCATTTT
TRBV4-1	-	TRBJ2-1	-	CASSARLERRSEQFF	TGCGCCAGCAGCGCACGACTAGAACGGAGGAGTGAGCAGTTCTTC
TRBV6-1	-	TRBJ1-6	-	CASSIQTRPAGSPLHF	TGTGCCAGCAGTATCCAGACAAGGCCCGCGGGTTCACCCCTCCACTTT
TRBV2	-	TRBJ2-7	medium-sized	CASSAPFEVEQYF	TGTGCCAGCAGTGCTCCCTTCGAAGTGGAGCAGTACTTC
TRBV2	TRBD2	TRBJ2-7	-	CASRDTSVSSYEQYF	TGTGCCAGCAGGGACACTAGCGTTAGCTCCTACGAGCAGTACTTC
TRBV19	TRBD2	TRBJ2-1	-	CASSILPTSLNEQFF	TGTGCCAGTAGTATCTTGCCGACTAGCCTCAATGAGCAGTTCTTC
TRBV18	-	TRBJ2-2	many	CASSPRRAGELFF	TGTGCCAGCTCACCACGGCGGGCCGGGGAGCTGTTTTTT
TRBV6-5	-	TRBJ2-1	-	CASSYGGARGGEQFF	TGTGCCAGCAGTTATGGGGGTGCAAGAGGCGGTGAGCAGTTCTTC
TRBV7-3	-	TRBJ1-6	-	CASSLKGRGGSPLHF	TGTGCCAGCAGCTTAAAGGGCAGGGGTGGTTCACCCCTCCACTTT
TRBV20-1	-	TRBJ1-1	-	CSASGGGTKNTEAFF	TGCAGTGCTAGTGGGGGGGGGACGAAGAACACTGAAGCTTTCTTT
TRBV7-8	-	TRBJ2-3	once	CASSSTGSTDTQYF	TGTGCCAGCAGCTCTACCGGGAGCACAGATACGCAGTATTTT
TRBV2	-	TRBJ1-6	medium-sized	CASSGQGGNSPLHF	TGTGCCAGCAGTGGGCAGGGAGGGAATTCACCCCTCCACTTT
TRBV20-1	TRBD2	TRBJ2-1	-	CSAREGAGTSDWDEQFF	TGCAGTGCTAGAGAGGGCGCCGGGACTAGCGACTGGGATGAGCAGTTCTTC